This T cell receptor (beta chain) appears in the sequencing data of a study of T cells after posttransplantation cyclophosphamide. Study outcomes and limitations: Donor CD8+ memory clones often dominated recipient blood repertoires at later times. TRB clonality was highly associated with recipient CMV seropositivity and reactivation. Skin or GI-infiltrating T cells shared few TRB sequences with blood.

The protocol was immunoSEQ multiplex PCR, while the TCRdb copy is restricted to in-frame clones and leaves out a portion. The repertoire holds under 50,000 clones, with about 92% as singletons. Cyclophosphamide on days +3 and +4 followed busulfan-fludarabine conditioning and a marrow graft. V trimming: 5 bases; J trimming: 5 bases; junction bases outside the gene matches: 9. Germline-derived CDR1 and CDR2 are MNHEY and SMNVEV (reference sequence). The CDR3 is 15 residues long. For this clone: Antigen: not known.

The receptor was isolated from a male patient between 60 and 69 years old who received an allogeneic stem cell transplant from a related donor and was CMV-positive. Certain T cells may be donor cells from the graft. The rearrangement links TRBV27 to TRBJ1-1; 9 positions agree with TRBD1. The sequenced sample was PBMCs, obtained around 67 days after allogeneic stem cell transplant with posttransplant cyclophosphamide. The CDR3 sequence: CASSPVQGAGTEAFF. CDR3 bases: TGTGCCAGCAGTCCGGTACAGGGGGCAGGGACTGAAGCTTTCTTT.